A selection of T cell receptor beta chains follows, all from one sample in a study of cytomegalovirus exposure and HLA in healthy donors. Using immunoSEQ multiplex PCR, the repertoire was profiled, and TCRdb retains in-frame clones only, with some absent. The sample features some 120,000 clones, with about 2.1% in its top ten. The sequencing sample was made of PBMCs. The receptors were sampled from a woman aged 55 to 70 in good health and CMV-seronegative. The CDR3 runs from the conserved cysteine through the conserved F or W. A D gene is named only where the DNA matches it firmly.

>TRBJ1-6|TRBV11-2|18|-
CASSSKGRGAEYNSPLHF
TGTGCCAGCAGTTCCAAAGGGCGGGGGGCAGAGTATAATTCACCCCTCCACTTT
>TRBJ2-1|TRBV27|13|-
CASRYSPYNEQFF
TGTGCCAGCAGATATAGCCCTTACAATGAGCAGTTCTTC
>TRBJ1-2|TRBV6-1|13|-
CASSSQRERGYTF
TGTGCCAGCAGTTCCCAACGGGAGAGGGGCTACACCTTC
>TRBJ1-3|TRBV19|15|TRBD1
CASNPGQVSGNTIYF
TGTGCCAGTAACCCCGGACAGGTCTCTGGAAACACCATATATTTT
>TRBJ2-2|TRBV25-1|15|TRBD1
CASTRQGSDTGELFF
TGTGCCAGCACCAGACAGGGGAGTGACACCGGGGAGCTGTTTTTT
>TRBJ2-2|TRBV15|19|TRBD2
CATSRVPSGRVQNTGELFF
TGTGCCACCAGCAGAGTTCCTAGCGGGAGGGTTCAGAACACCGGGGAGCTGTTTTTT
>TRBJ1-2|TRBV28|15|TRBD1
CASSIGQGRDYGYTF
TGTGCCAGCAGCATTGGACAGGGGAGGGACTATGGCTACACCTTC
>TRBJ1-4|TRBV28|17|-
CASTSDTRHATNEKLFF
TGTGCCAGCACCTCGGACACCCGCCATGCAACTAATGAAAAACTGTTTTTT
>TRBJ2-7|TRBV6-5|13|TRBD2
CATGTRTSYEQYF
TGTGCCACGGGGACTAGGACCTCCTACGAGCAGTACTTC
>TRBJ2-7|TRBV5-1|15|-
CASSLLDSTSYEQYF
TGCGCCAGCAGCTTGTTGGACAGTACTTCCTACGAGCAGTACTTC
>TRBJ1-1|TRBV19|16|-
CASSIGGGLMLFEAFF
TGTGCCAGTAGTATAGGGGGGGGCCTCATGCTATTTGAAGCTTTCTTT
>TRBJ1-4|TRBV7-9|17|TRBD1
CASSFGQGSRKNEKLFF
TGTGCCAGCAGCTTCGGACAGGGATCAAGAAAAAATGAAAAACTGTTTTTT
>TRBJ2-5|TRBV28|16|TRBD2
CASSLSSSGEQETQYF
TGTGCCAGCAGTTTATCCTCTAGCGGGGAACAAGAGACCCAGTACTTC
>TRBJ2-5|TRBV5-6|15|TRBD1
CASSSSRQGQETQYF
TGTGCCAGCAGCTCCTCAAGACAGGGACAAGAGACCCAGTACTTC
>TRBJ2-5|TRBV5-1|16|-
CASSEQGFSLGETQYF
TGCGCCAGCAGCGAGCAGGGGTTTTCATTAGGAGAGACCCAGTACTTC
>TRBJ1-6|TRBV6-5|15|TRBD1
CASSYGDSNNSPLHF
TGTGCCAGCAGTTACGGGGACAGTAATAATTCACCCCTCCACTTT
>TRBJ2-7|TRBV7-9|18|TRBD2
CASSPPGLAGGPSYEQYF
TGTGCCAGCAGCCCACCGGGACTAGCGGGAGGGCCTTCCTACGAGCAGTACTTC
>TRBJ2-7|TRBV19|15|TRBD2
CASSRFLAGGYEQYF
TGTGCCAGTAGTAGATTCCTAGCGGGGGGCTACGAGCAGTACTTC
>TRBJ2-7|TRBV4-1|15|-
CASSQDRSYTYEQYF
TGCGCCAGCAGCCAAGACAGGTCATATACCTACGAGCAGTACTTC
>TRBJ2-7|TRBV29-1|12|-
CSVEDGGYEQYF
TGCAGCGTTGAGGACGGAGGCTACGAGCAGTACTTC
>TRBJ2-7|TRBV7-3|15|TRBD2
CASSLRGGEIYEQYF
TGTGCCAGCAGCTTACGGGGGGGGGAAATATACGAGCAGTACTTC
>TRBJ1-2|TRBV7-2|15|TRBD1
CASSSSDRANYGYTF
TGTGCCAGCAGCTCTTCGGACAGGGCAAACTATGGCTACACCTTC
>TRBJ2-7|TRBV6-5|14|-
CASSYSGKNYEQYF
TGTGCCAGCAGTTACTCGGGCAAGAACTACGAGCAGTACTTC
>TRBJ1-5|TRBV30|13|-
CAWSVPRNQPQHF
TGTGCCTGGAGTGTACCGAGGAATCAGCCCCAGCATTTT
>TRBJ1-1|TRBV1|16|-
CTSSQAHRDRATEAFF
TGCACCAGCAGCCAAGCCCACCGGGACAGGGCCACTGAGGCTTTCTTT
>TRBJ2-5|TRBV10-3|16|TRBD2
CAISESGGRDQETQYF
TGTGCCATCAGTGAGTCGGGCGGGAGGGACCAAGAGACCCAGTACTTC
>TRBJ1-4|TRBV6-5|15|TRBD1
CASSGTGLTNEKLFF
TGTGCCAGCAGTGGGACAGGCCTAACTAATGAAAAACTGTTTTTT
>TRBJ2-7|TRBV2|14|TRBD2
CASSRTSGGYEQYF
TGTGCCAGCAGCCGGACTAGCGGGGGCTACGAGCAGTACTTC
>TRBJ1-5|TRBV6-6|15|-
CASSYWATSNQPQHF
TGTGCCAGCAGTTACTGGGCAACTAGCAATCAGCCCCAGCATTTT
>TRBJ2-1|TRBV5-1|15|TRBD1
CASSLRDSNYNEQFF
TGCGCCAGCAGCTTACGGGACAGCAACTACAATGAGCAGTTCTTC
>TRBJ2-5|TRBV14|13|-
CASSPVPGGTQYF
TGTGCCAGCAGCCCCGTTCCAGGAGGGACCCAGTACTTC
>TRBJ1-2|TRBV2|14|TRBD1
CASRESYRGGGYTF
TGTGCCAGCAGGGAAAGCTACAGGGGAGGAGGCTACACCTTC
>TRBJ1-1|TRBV7-9|12|-
CASSSGHTEAFF
TGTGCCAGCAGCAGCGGACACACTGAAGCTTTCTTT
>TRBJ2-7|TRBV7-9|13|-
CASSLGGIYEQYF
TGTGCCAGCAGCTTAGGAGGGATTTACGAGCAGTACTTC
>TRBJ2-7|TRBV4-1|15|TRBD1
CASSQPDRASYEQYF
TGCGCCAGCAGCCAGCCGGACAGGGCGTCCTACGAGCAGTACTTC
>TRBJ2-7|TRBV7-5|16|-
CARSLGSSGGLYEQYF
TGTGCCAGAAGCTTAGGTTCTAGCGGGGGTCTCTACGAGCAGTACTTC
>TRBJ2-1|TRBV10-3|16|TRBD2
CAIAPSGTSGYNEQFF
TGTGCCATCGCCCCCTCCGGGACTAGCGGGTACAATGAGCAGTTCTTC
>TRBJ1-5|TRBV2|17|TRBD1
CASSVTLGQGSNQPQHF
TGTGCCAGCAGTGTCACCCTGGGACAGGGGAGCAATCAGCCCCAGCATTTT
>TRBJ2-1|TRBV6-6|15|-
CASSSLAGSYNEQFF
TGTGCCAGCAGTAGTCTAGCCGGCTCCTACAATGAGCAGTTCTTC
>TRBJ1-2|TRBV7-9|15|-
CASSPRVTDNYGYTF
TGTGCCAGCAGCCCCCGAGTCACAGATAACTATGGCTACACCTTC
>TRBJ2-2|TRBV5-1|13|-
CASIGQNTGELFF
TGCGCCAGCATTGGACAGAACACCGGGGAGCTGTTTTTT
>TRBJ2-3|TRBV5-1|16|TRBD2
CASSSLAGTSTDTQYF
TGCGCCAGCAGCTCACTAGCGGGAACTAGCACAGATACGCAGTATTTT
>TRBJ2-3|TRBV5-1|15|-
CASSLGLSSTDTQYF
TGCGCCAGCAGCTTGGGACTGAGCAGCACAGATACGCAGTATTTT
>TRBJ1-1|TRBV10-3|14|TRBD1
CAISDSGQGPEAFF
TGTGCCATCAGTGACTCCGGACAGGGGCCTGAAGCTTTCTTT
>TRBJ1-4|TRBV11-2|16|-
CASRSTRGRGGEKLFF
TGTGCCAGCCGTTCAACCAGGGGCAGGGGCGGGGAAAAACTGTTTTTT